Below are 30 T cell receptor beta chains sequenced from a single sample in a study of identical twins. TCRdb reanalysed the 5' RACE reads using MiXCR and keeps one entry per CDR3 protein. The table has 450,000 or so distinct CDR3 sequences, approximately 15% seen once. These records were also assigned to another study, of yellow fever vaccine responses in identical twins.

Input material: CD4+ T cells sorted from blood. The receptors originated from a woman between 18 and 29 years old in good health.

This clonotype has just one count. The junction does not match germline at one end; this may be a read error. The CDR3 is CASSLREGNIHYF. The CDR3 bases are TGTGCCAGCAGTTTGAGGGAGGGAAACATTCATTACTTC. The chain is built from TRBV12-3 or TRBV12-4 and TRBJ2-4; 7 bases map to TRBD2. CDR3 size: 13 residues.

This clonotype was detected a few times. V and J are TRBV24-1 and TRBJ2-7, with TRBD1 identical over 8 bases. The CDR3 spans 16 residues. J lost 3 bases, V lost 4 bases, and 10 bases had no gene match. From germline, CDR1 is KGHDR and CDR2 SFDVKD. CDR3 nucleotide sequence: TGTGCCACCAGTGAAACCGGGACAGGCCACAGCTACGAGCAGTACTTC. Translating it yields CATSETGTGHSYEQYF.

CDR3 nucleotide sequence: TGTGCCAGCAGGGGGACAGGGGGCTACTATGGCTACACCTTC. Translated: CASRGTGGYYGYTF. V gene TRBV27 combines with J gene TRBJ1-2; 12 bases map to TRBD1. Looked up from germline, CDR1 is MNHEY and CDR2 is SMNVEV (reference sequence). With 6 bases clipped from V and 3 bases from J, the junction kept 2 bases outside the gene matches. CDR3 length: 14 residues.

V usage is TRBV5-1 and J usage is TRBJ2-7, with TRBD2 matching over 13 bases. The CDR3 sequence is 16 residues long. The J segment lost 0 bases and the V segment lost 4 bases, leaving 4 bases of the junction unmatched. Germline lookup yields CDR1 SGHRS and CDR2 YFSETQ. CDR3 sequence (DNA): TGCGCCAGCAGCATCACTAGCGGGGGGGTCTCCTACGAGCAGTACTTC. Protein sequence: CASSITSGGVSYEQYF.

The genes are TRBV7-9 and TRBJ1-5; no reliable D call. The V end was cut by 0 bases, the J end by 6 bases, with 9 bases between. CDR1 SEHNR and CDR2 FQNEAQ come from the germline V gene (reference sequence). The CDR3 loop spans 14 amino acids. DNA of the CDR3: TGTGCCAGCAGCTTAGCCACGGACTCTCAGCCCCAGCATTTT. Amino acids: CASSLATDSQPQHF.

This clonotype was counted between two and nine times. This chain links TRBV30 with TRBJ2-7, with a possible D match to TRBD2 (5 bases). The germline gives CDR1 GTSNPN, CDR2 SVGIG (reference sequence). The CDR3 totals 11 residues. Trimming took 4 bases from V and 4 from J, leaving 8 bases between them. The DNA of the CDR3 is TGTGCCTGGAAGCGGATTTACGAGCAGTACTTC. This encodes CAWKRIYEQYF.

There are a few counts of this clonotype. CDR3 coding DNA: TGTGCCAGCAGCCGCCTCCAGGGGGCGCTTACGATCCATGAGCAGTACTTC. Protein: CASSRLQGALTIHEQYF. This rearrangement joins TRBV7-8 to TRBJ2-7; TRBD1 agrees at 8 bases. The germline V gene has CDR1 SGHVS and CDR2 FQNEAQ. The V and J ends lost 5 bases and 7 bases, in that order; junction bases with no gene match: 19. CDR3 length: 17 amino acids.

This clonotype showed up many times. The chain employs TRBV29-1 and TRBJ1-1; D perhaps matches TRBD1 (5 bases). This CDR3 spans 13 amino acids. The germline gives CDR1 SQVTM, CDR2 ANQGSEA. The V gene lost 6 bases and the J gene lost 4 bases, with 15 bases spanning the gap. For the CDR3, the DNA is TGCAGCGTCAAAAGGGGAGGCGGCACTGAAGCTTTCTTT. It encodes CSVKRGGGTEAFF.

The V call is TRBV6-2 or TRBV6-3, the J call TRBJ2-5; D uncertain. Germline V lookup: CDR1 MNHEY, CDR2 SVGEGT. The V end lost 5 bases, the J end lost 7 bases, and 17 bases lay between the germline ends. CDR3 length equals 14 residues. The CDR3 loop reads CASSKTQTGATQYF. CDR3 coding DNA: TGTGCCAGCAGTAAGACGCAGACTGGAGCGACCCAGTACTTC.

The chain combines TRBV10-3 with TRBJ2-3; no clear D. Germline CDR1 and CDR2: ENHRY and SYGVKD. This CDR3 spans 12 amino acids. V was shortened by 6 bases and J by 9 bases, with 13 bases between the two germline ends. CDR3 amino acids: CAIRGSALTQYF. The CDR3 coding sequence is TGTGCCATCAGGGGCTCCGCTTTGACGCAGTATTTT.

The rearrangement joins TRBV10-3 to TRBJ2-1; 9 bases are shared with TRBD2. CDR1 is ENHRY, CDR2 SYGVKD, per germline. This CDR3 is 17 amino acids long. J gave up 7 bases and V 0 bases, and 10 bases lay outside the gene matches. The CDR3: CAISESMGSGGMNEQFF. CDR3 DNA sequence: TGTGCCATCAGTGAGTCGATGGGTAGCGGGGGAATGAATGAGCAGTTCTTC.

This clonotype appeared a few times. The rearrangement links TRBV12-3 or TRBV12-4 to TRBJ2-1; D possibly corresponds to TRBD2 (5 bases). Between the trimmed V and J ends, which lost 5 bases and 12 bases, there was a span of 20 bases. The CDR3 totals 14 residues. In DNA form, the CDR3 reads TGTGCCAGCAGTCCCCTGCGGAGCGGTCTTGGGCAGTTCTTC. It specifies CASSPLRSGLGQFF.

This clonotype was found a few times. The chain uses TRBV6-1 and TRBJ2-7, with 13 positions matching TRBD2. Germline CDR1 is MNHNS and CDR2 is SASEGT. There are 16 residues in the CDR3. Trimming took 4 bases from V and 7 from J; bases not matched to a gene: 10. CDR3 DNA sequence: TGTGCCAGCAGTGGCCGAACTAGCGGGAGGGTCTTAGAGCAGTACTTC. Translating gives CASSGRTSGRVLEQYF.

This clonotype occurred a few times. The rearrangement joins TRBV3-1 to TRBJ1-1; D possibly corresponds to TRBD1 (5 bases). The V end lost 1 base, the J end lost 4 bases, and 13 bases lay between the germline ends. Per the germline V gene, CDR1 is LGHDT and CDR2 is YNNKEL (reference sequence). The CDR3 runs to 15 residues. DNA of the CDR3: TGTGCCAGCAGCCAAGCCGGCGGGGGTTTCACTGAAGCTTTCTTT. It translates to CASSQAGGGFTEAFF.

CDR3 in amino acids: CASSSQLASGEQFF. As DNA, the CDR3 is TGTGCCAGCAGCTCGCAACTAGCGTCGGGTGAGCAGTTCTTC. This sequence joins TRBV5-4 and TRBJ2-1, with 7 bases identical to TRBD2. Trimming cost V 3 bases and J 9 bases; bases outside gene matches: 9. This CDR3 spans 14 amino acids. In germline, CDR1 is SGHNT, CDR2 YYREEE (reference sequence).

As to this clonotype: A read error may produce the germline difference seen at one junction end. The chain combines TRBV12-3 or TRBV12-4 with TRBJ2-1; 10 positions agree with TRBD2. This CDR3 region has 14 residues. The DNA for the CDR3 is TGTGCCAGCACCAGCGGGAGGGCCTATAATGAGCAGTTCTTC. This sequence encodes CASTSGRAYNEQFF.

The DNA for the CDR3 is TGCAGCGTTGATCTTAGCGGGGGCACAGATACGCAGTATTTT. Its protein is CSVDLSGGTDTQYF. The rearrangement joins TRBV29-1 to TRBJ2-3; 8 positions match TRBD2. This CDR3 contains 14 residues. The germline CDR1 and CDR2 sequences are SQVTM and ANQGSEA. Trimming at V came to 3 bases and at J to 1 base, leaving 3 bases not matched to a gene.

This chain uses TRBV20-1 with TRBJ2-2; D is ambiguous. The CDR3 covers 11 residues. V was trimmed by 1 base and J by 7 bases, leaving 4 bases between them. Germline CDR1 and CDR2: DFQATT and SNEGSKA (reference sequence). The CDR3 is CSARVLGELFF. The CDR3 DNA is TGCAGTGCTAGAGTTCTCGGGGAGCTGTTTTTT.

The chain has TRBV18 and TRBJ2-7, with 8 bases fitting TRBD2. This CDR3 region has 16 residues. Per the germline V gene, CDR1 is KGHSH and CDR2 is LQKENI. Germline trimming cut 6 bases from V and 0 bases from J; bases unmatched to any gene: 10. CDR3 coding DNA: TGTGCCAGCTCTACCTCCGGACTAGCCTCCTCCTACGAGCAGTACTTC. This translates into CASSTSGLASSYEQYF.

CDR3 protein: CASSQGLAGARDEQFF. The DNA of the CDR3 is TGTGCCAGCAGCCAAGGACTAGCGGGAGCGAGGGATGAGCAGTTCTTC. The chain uses TRBV27 and TRBJ2-1; 13 bases are a match to TRBD2. V shed 6 bases, J shed 8 bases, and the junction held 10 bases outside the gene matches. CDR1 MNHEY and CDR2 SMNVEV come from the germline V gene (reference sequence). This CDR3 spans 16 amino acids.

The chain is built from TRBV23-1 and TRBJ2-3; D unclear. TRBV23-1 is given ORF status, its function remaining uncertain. Deletions cut 6 bases from V and 0 bases from J, with 13 bases between. CDR3 length equals 15 residues. DNA for the CDR3: TGCGCCAGCAGCGAACCAGCGTCAAGCACAGATACGCAGTATTTT. This encodes CASSEPASSTDTQYF.

The chain combines TRBV2 with TRBJ2-2; TRBD2 is a possible D gene (5 bases). V was shortened by 8 bases and J by 3 bases, with 7 bases between the two germline ends. The CDR3 runs to 12 residues. The germline V gene has CDR1 SNHLY and CDR2 FYNNEI. DNA of the CDR3: TGTGCCAGCGGACTTGACACCGGGGAGCTGTTTTTT. Translation: CASGLDTGELFF.

This clonotype was seen at least ten times. J is TRBJ2-3 and V is TRBV20-1, with 16 bases matching TRBD2. J lost 0 bases, V lost 4 bases, and 7 bases had no gene match. This CDR3 region has 18 residues. From germline, CDR1 is DFQATT and CDR2 SNEGSKA (reference sequence). CDR3 bases: TGCAGTGCTACCGGGACTAGCGGGGGGGAACTGAGCACAGATACGCAGTATTTT. Translating gives CSATGTSGGELSTDTQYF.

The gene calls are TRBV2 and TRBJ2-1; no clear D. The germline V gene has CDR1 SNHLY and CDR2 FYNNEI. Between the trimmed V and J ends, which lost 8 bases and 9 bases, there was a span of 14 bases. This CDR3 has 12 residues. CDR3 loop: CASGISRTEQFF. CDR3 in DNA: TGTGCCAGCGGAATCTCCCGGACTGAGCAGTTCTTC.

V is TRBV6-1 and J is TRBJ2-3; D unclear. The germline CDR1 and CDR2 sequences are MNHNS and SASEGT. The CDR3 has 12 residues. Trimming left V 2 bases short and J 5 bases short, with 5 bases between. Written as DNA, the CDR3 is TGTGCCAGCAGTGAATATAGAGATACGCAGTATTTT. Its translation: CASSEYRDTQYF.

The chain has TRBV7-2 and TRBJ2-7, with D perhaps matching TRBD1 (6 bases). The germline gives CDR1 SGHTA, CDR2 FQGNSA. Deletions cut 2 bases from V and 3 bases from J, with 11 bases between. The CDR3 loop spans 14 amino acids. The CDR3: CASSLRTAIYEQYF. The CDR3, as DNA: TGTGCCAGCAGCTTAAGGACAGCTATCTACGAGCAGTACTTC.

The rearrangement uses TRBV18 and TRBJ1-2; D remains unclear. The CDR3 runs 13 residues. Germline lookup yields CDR1 KGHSH and CDR2 LQKENI. V was trimmed by 3 bases and J by 8 bases, leaving 13 bases between them. In nucleotides, the CDR3 is TGTGCCAGCTCACCCGAACAGAAAGGAGGCTACACCTTC. Translated, it gives CASSPEQKGGYTF.

The table lists this clonotype with a few counts. The chain is built from TRBV27 and TRBJ1-3, with D uncertain. This CDR3 is built from 13 residues. Trimming stripped 4 bases from V and 4 bases from J, with 8 bases between. Germline V gene data show CDR1 as MNHEY and CDR2 as SMNVEV (reference sequence). For the CDR3, the DNA is TGTGCCAGCAGTTCCGGACTAGGAAACACCATATATTTT. It codes for CASSSGLGNTIYF.

This clonotype was seen a few times. V is TRBV5-5 and J is TRBJ2-7; D is possibly TRBD1 (5 bases). V was clipped by 0 bases and J by 4 bases, with 11 bases between them. CDR3 length: 14 residues. Germline V gene data show CDR1 as SGHKS and CDR2 as YYEKEE (reference sequence). The CDR3 DNA follows: TGTGCCAGCAGCTTGGAGGCCCCAGGGTACGAGCAGTACTTC. Translation: CASSLEAPGYEQYF.

In its sample, this clonotype was seen many times. The chain recombines TRBV29-1 with TRBJ2-1; D is possibly TRBD1 (5 bases). CDR1 and CDR2 from the germline V gene are SQVTM and ANQGSEA. The length of the CDR3 is 13 residues. The V end was cut by 4 bases, the J end by 6 bases, with 13 bases between. The CDR3 here is CSVGAGHSNEQFF. The DNA for the CDR3 is TGCAGCGTTGGGGCAGGGCATTCCAATGAGCAGTTCTTC.